A single sample is the source of the 17 T cell receptor beta chains below, sequenced in a study of siplizumab effects on memory and regulatory T cells. Generated by immunoSEQ multiplex PCR, the TCRdb table keeps only in-frame clones and is missing some. This sample has about 100,000 clones; 91% occur once, and the top ten carry about 2.6%. Sequences were obtained from CD4+ T cells sorted from blood. These TCRs come from a human donor in good health. Some clones in this sample may be carry-over from other donors' samples.

The V gene is TRBV14, the J gene TRBJ2-7; 12 bases are a match to TRBD2. This CDR3 region has 16 residues. Losses at the gene ends were 2 bases for V and 6 bases for J; bases not matched to a gene: 8. CDR1 and CDR2 from the germline V gene are SGHDN and FVKESK. In DNA, the CDR3 is TGTGCCAGCAGCCAATTAAAACTAGCGGGAGGCAGCGAGCAGTACTTC. As protein: CASSQLKLAGGSEQYF.

V and J are TRBV21-1 and TRBJ2-1; TRBD1 is the table's D call and was not checked against the DNA. TRBV21-1 is noted as a pseudogene. The length of the CDR3 is 17 residues. Written as DNA, the CDR3 is TGTGCCAGCAGCAAAGACCCCAGCAGGCCAGGTTACAATGAGCAGTTCTTC. Protein product: CASSKDPSRPGYNEQFF.

The genes are TRBV2 and TRBJ2-7; D tentatively fits TRBD1 or TRBD2 (6 bases each). Looked up from germline, CDR1 is SNHLY and CDR2 is FYNNEI. There are 19 residues in the CDR3. V gave up 3 bases and J gave up 0 bases, with 24 bases separating them. DNA for the CDR3: TGTGCCAGCAGTGAGACTAGGAGGGTGGGGGCGATAAGCTCCTACGAGCAGTACTTC. This translates into CASSETRRVGAISSYEQYF.

This chain connects TRBV6-1 to TRBJ2-3; weak D call: TRBD2 (6 bases). This CDR3 has 18 residues. Germline loops: CDR1 MNHNS, CDR2 SASEGT. V gave up 4 bases and J gave up 0 bases, with 20 bases separating them. The CDR3 spells CASSGRMGGATSTDTQYF. In DNA form, the CDR3 reads TGTGCCAGCAGTGGGCGCATGGGCGGGGCGACTAGCACAGATACGCAGTATTTT.

This sequence joins TRBV28 and TRBJ2-5; possibly TRBD2 for D (5 bases). V was pared by 7 bases and J by 5 bases, with 17 bases between. The CDR3 has 14 amino acids. Germline V gene sequence: CDR1 MDHEN, CDR2 SYDVKM. CDR3 protein: CASNSRAPMETQYF. Here the CDR3 DNA reads TGTGCCAGCAATTCGAGGGCTCCTATGGAGACCCAGTACTTC.

The chain carries TRBV7-2 and TRBJ1-1; D is unclear. This CDR3 is built from 14 residues. Germline V gene sequence: CDR1 SGHTA, CDR2 FQGNSA. V was pared by 1 base and J by 7 bases, with 13 bases between. CDR3 sequence (DNA): TGTGCCAGCAGCTTAGTTAAGGGCGATATTGAAGCTTTCTTT. Its translation is CASSLVKGDIEAFF. Full variable domain (outside the CDR3, taken from reference TRBV7-2 and TRBJ1-1): GAGVSQSPSNKVTEKGKDVELRCDPISGHTALYWYRQSLGQGLEFLIYFQGNSAPDKSGLPSDRFSAERTGGSVSTLTIQRTQQEDSAVYLCASSLVKGDIEAFFGQGTRLTVV.

This chain links TRBV20-1 with TRBJ1-1; D ambiguous. CDR3 length: 11 residues. V lost 3 bases and J 10 bases, leaving 12 bases between the germline ends. Germline V gives CDR1 DFQATT, CDR2 SNEGSKA (reference sequence). The CDR3 here is CSASLIRRAFF. Here the CDR3 DNA reads TGCAGTGCTAGTTTAATTCGGCGAGCTTTCTTT.

This chain uses TRBV9 with TRBJ1-4, with D perhaps TRBD1 (5 bases). The CDR3 has 14 residues. Germline V gives CDR1 SGDLS, CDR2 YYNGEE. V lost 7 bases to trimming and J lost 7 bases, with 17 bases between them. This CDR3 is CASFLRDHIEKLFF. The CDR3 nucleotides are TGTGCCAGCTTCTTGAGGGACCATATTGAAAAACTGTTTTTT.

The chain is built from TRBV28 and TRBJ2-3; the match to TRBD2 covers 9 bases. Germline V gene data show CDR1 as MDHEN and CDR2 as SYDVKM. J was trimmed by 2 bases and V by 2 bases; bases with no gene match: 2. This CDR3 has 15 residues. CDR3 region: CASSLRLADTDTQYF. For the CDR3, the DNA is TGTGCCAGCAGTTTAAGACTAGCGGACACAGATACGCAGTATTTT.

The chain carries TRBV5-1 and TRBJ2-6; no definite D call. Germline CDR1 reads SGHRS; CDR2 reads YFSETQ. Trimming left V 4 bases short and J 0 bases short, with 11 bases between. CDR3 length: 16 residues. CDR3 nucleotide sequence: TGCGCCAGCAGCCCCATGGGTGGCTCTGGGGCCAACGTCCTGACTTTC. Its translation: CASSPMGGSGANVLTF.

The V gene is TRBV5-1, the J gene TRBJ2-7; TRBD2 agrees at 8 bases. This CDR3 is built from 15 residues. From germline, CDR1 is SGHRS and CDR2 YFSETQ. V shed 2 bases, J shed 5 bases, and the junction held 9 bases outside the gene matches. CDR3 sequence: CASSLSGGPMHEQYF. The CDR3 DNA reads TGCGCCAGCAGCTTATCGGGAGGGCCGATGCACGAGCAGTACTTC.

The chain is built from TRBV2 and TRBJ1-4; 8 bases match TRBD1. This CDR3 comprises 15 residues. Germline values: CDR1 SNHLY, CDR2 FYNNEI. V was pared by 4 bases and J by 7 bases, with 8 bases of the junction left unmatched. The chain's CDR3 is CASSGLGTGGEKLFF. CDR3 bases: TGTGCCAGCAGTGGGCTCGGGACAGGTGGTGAAAAACTGTTTTTT.

The DNA of the CDR3 is TGCGCCAGCAGCCAAGAGGCCAAGTTGGGGGAGACCCAGTACTTC. Translating gives CASSQEAKLGETQYF. V is TRBV4-1 and J is TRBJ2-5; D uncertain. CDR1 is MGHRA and CDR2 is YSYEKL in the germline V gene. The CDR3 has 15 residues. The V end was cut by 0 bases, the J end by 5 bases, with 13 bases between.

The V call is TRBV5-1, the J call TRBJ2-2, with a weak D call TRBD2 (5 bases). Germline CDR1 reads SGHRS; CDR2 reads YFSETQ. V dropped 4 bases and J dropped 6 bases, with 19 bases sitting between them. The CDR3 is 16 amino acids. The CDR3 coding sequence is TGCGCCAGCAGCCCGGTGGGCCTAGCTTATGCCGGGGAGCTGTTTTTT. This codes for CASSPVGLAYAGELFF.

V is TRBV10-1 and J is TRBJ2-1; D uncertain. The CDR3 runs 15 residues. From germline, CDR1 is WNHNN and CDR2 SYGVQD (reference sequence). The V gene lost 4 bases and the J gene lost 2 bases, with 12 bases spanning the gap. The CDR3 reads CASSGSWGTYNEQFF. The CDR3 DNA reads TGCGCCAGCAGTGGATCTTGGGGTACCTACAATGAGCAGTTCTTC.

This clone was seen a single time. The chain uses TRBV9 and TRBJ1-5, with D uncertain. V lost 0 bases and J lost 9, with 10 bases in between. The CDR3 consists of 13 residues. CDR1 and CDR2 (germline): SGDLS, YYNGEE. Here the CDR3 DNA reads TGTGCCAGCAGCGTAGACTTAAATGCGCCCCAGCATTTT. It encodes CASSVDLNAPQHF. The entire variable domain, with the rest obtained from reference TRBV9 and TRBJ1-5, is as follows: DSGVTQTPKHLITATGQRVTLRCSPRSGDLSVYWYQQSLDQGLQFLIQYYNGEERAKGNILERFSAQQFPDLHSELNLSSLELGDSALYFCASSVDLNAPQHFGDGTRLSIL.

The chain uses TRBV27 and TRBJ1-3; D not certain. Germline CDR1 reads MNHEY; CDR2 reads SMNVEV (reference sequence). Trimming took 4 bases from V and 3 from J, leaving 7 bases between them. This CDR3 has 13 amino acids. CDR3 in DNA: TGTGCCAGCAGTTCCCCCAGTGGAAACACCATATATTTT. It codes for CASSSPSGNTIYF.